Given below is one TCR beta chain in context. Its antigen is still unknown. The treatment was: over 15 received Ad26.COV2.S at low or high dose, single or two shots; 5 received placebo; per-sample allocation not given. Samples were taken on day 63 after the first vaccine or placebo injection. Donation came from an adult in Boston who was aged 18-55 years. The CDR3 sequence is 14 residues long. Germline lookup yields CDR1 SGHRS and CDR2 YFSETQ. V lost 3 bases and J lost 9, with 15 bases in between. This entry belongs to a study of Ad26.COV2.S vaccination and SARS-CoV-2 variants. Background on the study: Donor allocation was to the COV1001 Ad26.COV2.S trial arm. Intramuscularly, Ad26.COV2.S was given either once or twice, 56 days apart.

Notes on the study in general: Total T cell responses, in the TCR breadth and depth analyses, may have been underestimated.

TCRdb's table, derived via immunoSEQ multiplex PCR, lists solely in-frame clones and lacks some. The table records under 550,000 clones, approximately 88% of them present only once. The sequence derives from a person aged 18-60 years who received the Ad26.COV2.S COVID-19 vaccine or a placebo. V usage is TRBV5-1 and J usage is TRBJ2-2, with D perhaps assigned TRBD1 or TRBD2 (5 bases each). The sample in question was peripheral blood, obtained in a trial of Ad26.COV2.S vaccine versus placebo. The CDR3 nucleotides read TGCGCCAGCAGCTACCGGGACCCACTTCGGGAGCTGTTTTTT. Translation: CASSYRDPLRELFF.